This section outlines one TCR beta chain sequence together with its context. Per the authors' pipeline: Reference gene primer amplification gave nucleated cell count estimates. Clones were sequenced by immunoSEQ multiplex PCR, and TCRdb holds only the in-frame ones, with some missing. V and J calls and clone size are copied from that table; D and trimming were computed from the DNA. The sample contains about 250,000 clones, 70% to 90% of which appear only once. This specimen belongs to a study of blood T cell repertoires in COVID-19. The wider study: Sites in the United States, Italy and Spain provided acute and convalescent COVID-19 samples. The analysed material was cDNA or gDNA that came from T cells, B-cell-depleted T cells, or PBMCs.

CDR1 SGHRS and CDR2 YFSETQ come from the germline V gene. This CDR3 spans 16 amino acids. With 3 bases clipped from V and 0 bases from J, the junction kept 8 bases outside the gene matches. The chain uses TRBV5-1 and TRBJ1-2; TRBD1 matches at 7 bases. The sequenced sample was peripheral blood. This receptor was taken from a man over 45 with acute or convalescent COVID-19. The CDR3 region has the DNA TGCGCCAGCAGCTCGCGAGGGGGCTCAGCTAACTATGGCTACACCTTC. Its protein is CASSSRGGSANYGYTF.